This TCR beta chain is from a study of identical twins. Trimming stripped 6 bases from V and 8 bases from J, with 12 bases between. Germline lookup yields CDR1 KGHDR and CDR2 SFDVKD. The CDR3 length is 12 residues. This clonotype occurred a few times. One entry per CDR3 protein results from TCRdb running MiXCR on the 5' RACE reads. The sample records fewer than 550,000 distinct CDR3 sequences, over 12% being singletons. These data were also reused for a study on yellow fever vaccine responses in identical twins.

This receptor was identified in a woman in her late teens or twenties in good health. The sample consisted of CD4+ T cells sorted from blood. The chain joins TRBV24-1 to TRBJ1-2; TRBD1 is a possible D gene (5 bases). The CDR3 bases are TGTGCCACCAGTACCCCCCGGGGGGGCTACACCTTC. The encoded protein is CATSTPRGGYTF.